Presented here are 26 T cell receptor beta chains from one specimen sequenced in a study of blood T cell repertoires in COVID-19. Data came from immunoSEQ multiplex PCR; TCRdb stores just in-frame clones and leaves some out. The data show some 60,000 clones, more than 75% seen once. Material: peripheral blood. The receptor set was obtained from a man in his sixties or seventies with acute or convalescent COVID-19.

The chain combines TRBV6-5 with TRBJ2-1; D not resolved. V dropped 2 bases and J dropped 2 bases, with 10 bases sitting between them. This CDR3 spans 15 amino acids. Germline assignment: CDR1 MNHEY and CDR2 SVGAGI. The CDR3 coding sequence is TGTGCCAGCAGTTACGGGCAGATAACCTACAATGAGCAGTTCTTC. Amino acids: CASSYGQITYNEQFF.

The gene calls are TRBV6-6 and TRBJ2-1; TRBD2 matches at 11 bases. The germline V gene has CDR1 MNHNY and CDR2 SVGAGI (reference sequence). This CDR3 region has 14 residues. After removal of 6 bases from V and 6 bases from J, the junction contained 4 bases not matched to a gene. CDR3 residues: CASRNLAGGNEQFF. In nucleotides, the CDR3 is TGTGCCAGCAGGAATCTAGCGGGAGGCAATGAGCAGTTCTTC.

The chain uses TRBV11-2 and TRBJ2-5, with D possibly being TRBD2 (6 bases). The CDR3 totals 15 residues. CDR1 and CDR2 (germline): SGHAT, FQNNGV. V lost 4 bases and J 4 bases, leaving 16 bases between the germline ends. CDR3 nucleotides: TGTGCCAGCAGCTCCTCTACCCCCGGGGGAGAGACCCAGTACTTC. This translates into CASSSSTPGGETQYF.

J is TRBJ2-5 and V is TRBV15; TRBD2 might be the D (5 bases). Germline CDR1 is LNHNV and CDR2 is YYDKDF (reference sequence). There are 15 residues in the CDR3. Trimming removed 4 bases at V and 5 bases at J, with 17 bases between. The CDR3: CATSKGRGVGETQYF. The CDR3 nucleotides are TGTGCCACCAGCAAAGGGAGAGGAGTTGGGGAGACCCAGTACTTC.

The rearrangement links TRBV6-5 to TRBJ1-5; 9 bases align to TRBD1. Germline CDR1 and CDR2: MNHEY and SVGAGI. The V gene end was trimmed by 7 bases and the J gene end by 8 bases; junction bases not matched to a gene: 9. This CDR3 is 14 amino acids long. This chain's CDR3 is CASTPGQGFEPQHF. The CDR3 coding sequence is TGTGCCAGCACTCCGGGACAGGGCTTTGAGCCCCAGCATTTT.

This rearrangement joins TRBV11-3 to TRBJ2-7, with D perhaps TRBD2 (6 bases). Between the trimmed V and J ends, which lost 2 bases and 7 bases, there was a span of 21 bases. This CDR3 is 16 amino acids long. CDR1 and CDR2 (germline): SGHNT, YENEEA. The chain's CDR3 is CASSLRGSGLGVEQYF. The DNA for the CDR3 is TGTGCCAGCAGCTTACGAGGGTCGGGACTGGGGGTTGAGCAGTACTTC.

V usage is TRBV11-2 and J usage is TRBJ2-7, with 8 bases fitting TRBD1. V lost 0 bases and J lost 5; bases outside the gene matches: 6. The CDR3 is made up of 15 amino acids. The germline V gene encodes CDR1 SGHAT and CDR2 FQNNGV. CDR3 in amino acids: CASSLEPAGGNEQYF. CDR3 nucleotide sequence: TGTGCCAGCAGCTTAGAGCCCGCAGGGGGCAACGAGCAGTACTTC.

The rearrangement uses TRBV10-1 and TRBJ2-3, with TRBD2 as a possible D gene (6 bases). This CDR3 is 14 amino acids long. CDR1 is WNHNN and CDR2 is SYGVQD in the germline V gene (reference sequence). The ends were cut back, 2 bases at V and 4 bases at J, with 10 bases in the middle. The CDR3 sequence is CASSELGGSDTQYF. The CDR3 bases are TGCGCCAGCAGTGAGCTTGGGGGGTCAGATACGCAGTATTTT.

This CDR3 reads CASTRSWDRTSNQPQHF. CDR3 nucleotides: TGTGCCAGCACTCGCTCTTGGGACAGGACTAGCAATCAGCCCCAGCATTTT. The chain carries TRBV27 and TRBJ1-5; 8 positions agree with TRBD1. The CDR3 contains 17 residues. V lost 7 bases and J lost 0; bases outside the gene matches: 11. Germline V CDR1 and CDR2: MNHEY, SMNVEV (reference sequence).

The chain couples TRBV7-7 to TRBJ2-5; 14 nucleotides align to TRBD2. The CDR3 is made up of 16 amino acids. From germline, CDR1 is SSHAT and CDR2 FNYEAQ (reference sequence). Germline trimming cut 5 bases from V and 5 bases from J; bases unmatched to any gene: 7. CDR3 sequence: CASSPGTSGGGETQYF. CDR3 DNA sequence: TGTGCCAGCAGCCCTGGGACTAGCGGGGGCGGGGAGACCCAGTACTTC.

V and J are TRBV6-5 and TRBJ1-1; D is unresolved. The germline V gene encodes CDR1 MNHEY and CDR2 SVGAGI. This CDR3 comprises 15 residues. V was shortened by 2 bases and J by 0 bases, with 10 bases between the two germline ends. The CDR3: CASSYPGSLNTEAFF. In DNA form, the CDR3 reads TGTGCCAGCAGTTACCCGGGAAGTTTGAACACTGAAGCTTTCTTT.

The chain couples TRBV12-3 or TRBV12-4 to TRBJ2-7; 10 nucleotides agree with TRBD1. The CDR3 is 12 amino acids. J gave up 9 bases and V 7 bases, and 6 bases lay outside the gene matches. CDR3 coding DNA: TGTGCCAGCACCACGACAGGGGGCTGGCAGTACTTC. Its translation is CASTTTGGWQYF.

The chain uses TRBV19 and TRBJ1-1; no reliable D call. Germline V gives CDR1 LNHDA, CDR2 SQIVND (reference sequence). CDR3 size: 14 residues. V was trimmed by 3 bases and J by 1 base, leaving 9 bases between them. Here the CDR3 reads CASSIAGKNTEAFF. CDR3 sequence (DNA): TGTGCCAGTAGTATTGCCGGGAAGAACACTGAAGCTTTCTTT. Based on the CDR3 plus reference TRBV19 and TRBJ1-1, the full variable domain is DGGITQSPKYLFRKEGQNVTLSCEQNLNHDAMYWYRQDPGQGLRLIYYSQIVNDFQKGDIAEGYSVSREKKESFPLTVTSAQKNPTAFYLCASSIAGKNTEAFFGQGTRLTVV.

A note on this clone: As the CDR3 is not closed by the conserved phenylalanine or tryptophan, this likely results from a read error. The DNA is left out, because the CDR3 cannot be placed on it with certainty; the CDR3 is given as TCRdb lists it. This chain uses TRBV12-3 or TRBV12-4 with TRBJ1-1. Ends included, the CDR3 has 9 residues. CDR3: CASSMGRRL.

This clone was seen only once. The rearrangement joins TRBV10-3 to TRBJ1-5; the match to TRBD1 covers 9 bases. This CDR3 has 14 residues. The trim removed 8 bases at V and 5 bases at J, leaving 7 bases unmatched. Germline assignment: CDR1 ENHRY and CDR2 SYGVKD. CDR3 amino acids: CAIGGQGGHQPQHF. CDR3 nucleotides: TGTGCCATCGGGGGACAGGGAGGCCATCAGCCCCAGCATTTT.

The V call is TRBV14, the J call TRBJ2-1; TRBD2 aligns across 9 bases. The CDR3 has 15 amino acids. Losses at the gene ends were 8 bases for V and 1 base for J; bases not matched to a gene: 6. The germline V gene has CDR1 SGHDN and CDR2 FVKESK. CDR3 DNA: TGTGCCAGCCAAAAGCGGGGGGCATCCTACAATGAGCAGTTCTTC. Protein: CASQKRGASYNEQFF.

This chain uses TRBV27 with TRBJ1-6; D remains ambiguous. Trimming shortened V by 0 bases and J by 7 bases, and 10 bases separated the two germline ends. The CDR3 extends over 15 amino acids. Germline lookup yields CDR1 MNHEY and CDR2 SMNVEV (reference sequence). In DNA form, the CDR3 reads TGTGCCAGCAGTTTATCGAATCAGGCAAATTCACCCCTCCACTTT. This gives the protein CASSLSNQANSPLHF.

Only a few counts were recorded for this clone. CDR3 sequence reads: CASSLGGAGNQPQHF. DNA of the CDR3: TGTGCCAGCAGTTTAGGAGGGGCGGGCAATCAGCCCCAGCATTTT. J is TRBJ1-5 and V is TRBV28, with D tentatively TRBD1 (5 bases). Germline V CDR1 and CDR2: MDHEN, SYDVKM. The V and J ends lost 2 bases and 2 bases respectively, with 10 bases between them. This CDR3 is built from 15 residues.

V and J are TRBV13 and TRBJ1-2; D gene unclear. The CDR3 has 10 amino acids. Germline CDR1 reads PRHDT; CDR2 reads FYEKMQ (reference sequence). Trimming shortened V by 1 base and J by 10 bases, and 4 bases separated the two germline ends. The CDR3 DNA reads TGTGCCAGCAGCTTAGAACACTACACCTTC. As protein: CASSLEHYTF.

The rearrangement uses TRBV6-6 and TRBJ2-2, with 7 nucleotides matching TRBD2. Germline-derived CDR1 and CDR2 are MNHNY and SVGAGI (reference sequence). This CDR3 contains 15 residues. The V and J ends lost 4 bases and 0 bases, in that order; junction bases with no gene match: 2. The CDR3 protein is CASSSAGANTGELFF. The CDR3 DNA sequence: TGTGCCAGCAGTTCTGCGGGAGCGAACACCGGGGAGCTGTTTTTT.

CDR3 DNA: TGCAGCGTTGAAGACCGTAGGGGGCAGGGTGGAAACACCATATATTTT. This encodes CSVEDRRGQGGNTIYF. The chain links TRBV29-1 to TRBJ1-3; TRBD1 matches 7 bases. V shed 0 bases, J shed 3 bases, and the junction held 8 bases outside the gene matches. Germline CDR1 is SQVTM and CDR2 is ANQGSEA. The length of the CDR3 is 16 residues.

This clone occurred a few times. V is TRBV7-3 and J is TRBJ2-7; TRBD2 aligns across 11 bases. J gave up 8 bases and V 5 bases, and 11 bases lay outside the gene matches. This CDR3 contains 15 residues. The germline V gene encodes CDR1 SGHTA and CDR2 FQGTGA. Here the CDR3 DNA reads TGTGCCAGCAGCCCCGGGACTAGCGGAAGAGTAAAGCAGTACTTC. Amino acid sequence: CASSPGTSGRVKQYF.

This chain joins TRBV19 and TRBJ1-2; D not resolved. The germline V and J ends were trimmed by 5 bases and 3 bases, with 19 bases remaining between them. The CDR3 consists of 16 residues. Germline V CDR1 and CDR2: LNHDA, SQIVND (reference sequence). The CDR3 bases are TGTGCCAGTAGTCTCTCTCTTTCGCCGCGGGACTATGGCTACACCTTC. This sequence encodes CASSLSLSPRDYGYTF.

This clone was recorded once. The chain has TRBV28 and TRBJ2-2, with TRBD1 identical over 10 bases. V lost 4 bases to trimming and J lost 6 bases; unmatched junction nucleotides: 5. The CDR3 sequence is 15 residues long. Germline V CDR1 and CDR2: MDHEN, SYDVKM. CDR3 protein: CASSYWTGGSGELFF. The CDR3 nucleotides read TGTGCCAGCAGTTACTGGACAGGGGGATCCGGGGAGCTGTTTTTT. Full variable domain (missing parts from reference TRBV28 and TRBJ2-2): DVKVTQSSRYLVKRTGEKVFLECVQDMDHENMFWYRQDPGLGLRLIYFSYDVKMKEKGDIPEGYSVSREKKERFSLILESASTNQTSMYLCASSYWTGGSGELFFGEGSRLTVL.

The chain links TRBV5-1 to TRBJ1-1; tentatively, D is TRBD1 (6 bases). The germline gives CDR1 SGHRS, CDR2 YFSETQ. V was cut by 2 bases and J by 1 base, with 15 bases left in between. The CDR3 is 16 residues long. CDR3 DNA sequence: TGCGCCAGCAGCTTTACCTTGAGCAGGGGGAACACTGAAGCTTTCTTT. Encoded protein: CASSFTLSRGNTEAFF.

V is TRBV6-5 and J is TRBJ2-1; D unclear. Per the germline V gene, CDR1 is MNHEY and CDR2 is SVGAGI. This CDR3 comprises 13 residues. V lost 2 bases, J lost 6 bases, and 8 bases lay in between. The CDR3 sequence is CASSYHSSNEQFF. The DNA of the CDR3 is TGTGCCAGCAGTTACCACAGTAGCAATGAGCAGTTCTTC.